Each of the 25 T cell receptor beta chains below was sequenced from the same sample in a study of T-cell reconstitution after alpha-beta-depleted transplantation in children. It was with unique molecular identifiers that the TCRbeta library was prepared. TCRdb re-called the PCR reads through MiXCR, storing one row per CDR3 protein. Altogether hundreds of thousands of distinct CDR3 sequences are present, approximately 16% being singletons, with the ten largest covering 1.1%. Here the sequenced sample was PBMCs from the stem cell graft donor, taken from the stem cell graft. The receptor source for this set is a human donor who donated a stem cell graft to a child with acute myeloid leukemia.

This clonotype was counted ten times or more. Mismatch with germline at one junction end may stem from a read error. The gene calls are TRBV5-1 and TRBJ2-3, with unresolved D. This CDR3 spans 12 amino acids. Germline V gives CDR1 SGHRS, CDR2 YFSETQ. This CDR3 is CASSLVADMQYF. The CDR3 DNA sequence: TGCGCCAGCAGCTTGGTGGCAGATATGCAGTATTTT.

Details on this clonotype: A single base separates this from a much larger clone, so it may be a read error. The chain recombines TRBV25-1 with TRBJ2-1; no reliable D call. The CDR3 is made up of 12 amino acids. Germline CDR1 is MGHDK and CDR2 is SYGVNS. Trimming removed 2 bases from V and 6 bases from J, with 5 bases in between. DNA for the CDR3: TGTGCCAGCAGTGAAGTGAGCAATGAGCAGTTCTTC. This gives the protein CASSEVSNEQFF.

There are many counts of this clonotype. The V and J genes are TRBV4-3 and TRBJ2-7; 10 nucleotides match TRBD2. Germline CDR1 reads LGHNA; CDR2 reads YSLEER. After removal of 0 bases from V and 1 base from J, the junction contained 6 bases not matched to a gene. The CDR3 is 17 amino acids. The CDR3: CASSQEPSGGTSYEQYF. In DNA form, the CDR3 reads TGCGCCAGCAGCCAAGAGCCTAGCGGGGGCACTTCCTACGAGCAGTACTTC.

The sample holds a few counts of this clonotype. The V gene is TRBV10-3, the J gene TRBJ2-3; 9 bases are shared with TRBD2. The germline V gene encodes CDR1 ENHRY and CDR2 SYGVKD. The CDR3 length is 16 residues. V shed 4 bases and J 0 bases; nucleotides not matched to a gene: 5. The DNA for the CDR3 is TGTGCCATCAGTGTTGAGCGGGGGGCTAGCACAGATACGCAGTATTTT. As protein: CAISVERGASTDTQYF.

CDR3 coding DNA: TGTGCCACCAGCCTTCCTACCTTGAACGAGCAGTTCTTC. The encoded protein is CATSLPTLNEQFF. The chain links TRBV24-1 to TRBJ2-1, with D hard to call. Per the germline V gene, CDR1 is KGHDR and CDR2 is SFDVKD. The CDR3 loop spans 13 amino acids. V was pared by 7 bases and J by 10 bases, with 16 bases between.

The rearrangement uses TRBV29-1 and TRBJ2-1; no clear D. In germline, CDR1 is SQVTM, CDR2 ANQGSEA. V was shortened by 0 bases and J by 10 bases, with 16 bases between the two germline ends. The CDR3 contains 14 residues. CDR3 bases: TGCAGCGTTGAAGACGCGAGTCGGTACACAGAGCAGTTCTTC. The encoded protein is CSVEDASRYTEQFF.

The V and J genes are TRBV12-3 or TRBV12-4 and TRBJ1-5, with a tentative D call TRBD1 (6 bases). V was trimmed by 6 bases and J by 5 bases, leaving 17 bases between them. The CDR3 totals 15 residues. The CDR3 nucleotides are TGTGCCAGCAGCCCGGAACAGGGAGATGATCAGCCCCAGCATTTT. Translation: CASSPEQGDDQPQHF.

This clonotype showed up many times. The chain is built from TRBV5-6 and TRBJ2-4; 7 bases match TRBD2. V dropped 2 bases and J dropped 2; count of bases not matched to a gene: 1. CDR3 length: 14 amino acids. CDR1 is SGHDT and CDR2 is YYEEEE in the germline V gene. DNA of the CDR3: TGTGCCAGCAGCTTCGGGGGGACCAAAAACATTCAGTACTTC. Residues: CASSFGGTKNIQYF.

There are many counts of this clonotype. The genes are TRBV29-1 and TRBJ2-2; TRBD1 matches 7 bases. V dropped 0 bases and J dropped 4; count of bases not matched to a gene: 11. This CDR3 is built from 17 residues. Germline CDR1 and CDR2: SQVTM and ANQGSEA. The CDR3 DNA reads as TGCAGCGTTGAAGATCGACAGGGTGGGGTGGGCACCGGGGAGCTGTTTTTT. This encodes CSVEDRQGGVGTGELFF.

In this sample, this clonotype turned up a few times. The junction and the germline gene differ at one end; a read error may be behind it. The CDR3 sequence is CANSFSGGAVNEQFF. The CDR3 DNA is TGTGCCAACAGCTTTAGCGGGGGGGCCGTCAATGAGCAGTTCTTC. The chain joins TRBV11-3 to TRBJ2-1, with 11 positions matching TRBD2. The CDR3 has 15 amino acids. Germline loops: CDR1 SGHNT, CDR2 YENEEA.

The V and J genes are TRBV6-6 and TRBJ2-5, with D unclear. Germline CDR1 MNHNY, CDR2 SVGAGI (reference sequence). The CDR3 extends over 13 amino acids. The V and J ends lost 1 base and 2 bases respectively, with 5 bases between them. As DNA, the CDR3 is TGTGCCAGCAGTTACTTACAGCAAGAGACCCAGTACTTC. Its translation is CASSYLQQETQYF.

There are many counts of this clonotype. The V gene is TRBV20-1, the J gene TRBJ2-7; TRBD1 agrees at 7 bases. The J segment lost 2 bases and the V segment lost 8 bases, leaving 12 bases of the junction unmatched. The CDR3 loop spans 14 amino acids. CDR1 is DFQATT, CDR2 SNEGSKA, per germline (reference sequence). In DNA, the CDR3 is TGCAGTCTTTCCCGGGACAGCCGTGCCTACGAGCAGTACTTC. As protein: CSLSRDSRAYEQYF.

This clonotype was recorded at least ten times. The chain links TRBV12-3 or TRBV12-4 to TRBJ1-5; D unresolved. The V end lost 4 bases, the J end lost 7 bases, and 5 bases lay between the germline ends. The CDR3 has 11 amino acids. Here the CDR3 reads CASSSGQPQHF. In nucleotides, the CDR3 is TGTGCCAGCAGTTCTGGGCAGCCCCAGCATTTT.

V is TRBV12-3 or TRBV12-4 and J is TRBJ2-5; D gene ambiguous. The CDR3 has 14 amino acids. V dropped 3 bases and J dropped 1 base, with 9 bases sitting between them. This chain's CDR3 is CASSFVAAQETQYF. The DNA for the CDR3 is TGTGCCAGCAGTTTTGTGGCAGCCCAAGAGACCCAGTACTTC.

Many counts were recorded for this clonotype. This chain links TRBV29-1 with TRBJ1-2; unclear D gene. Trimming took 5 bases from V and 7 from J, leaving 14 bases between them. The CDR3 extends over 12 amino acids. Looked up from germline, CDR1 is SQVTM and CDR2 is ANQGSEA. This chain's CDR3 is CSVPGRSGGYTF. The CDR3 region has the DNA TGCAGCGTTCCCGGCAGGAGCGGTGGCTACACCTTC.

This clonotype was found a few times. The V gene is TRBV5-5, the J gene TRBJ2-1, with 10 bases that match TRBD2. The CDR3 extends over 15 amino acids. Germline values: CDR1 SGHKS, CDR2 YYEKEE (reference sequence). Trimming took 2 bases from V and 8 from J; bases not matched to a gene: 7. The CDR3 loop is CASSLEAGGPYEQFF. The CDR3 nucleotides read TGTGCCAGCAGCTTAGAAGCGGGGGGGCCTTATGAGCAGTTCTTC.

The chain joins TRBV20-1 to TRBJ1-3; D is unclear. Deletions cut 3 bases from V and 0 bases from J, with 21 bases between. The CDR3 spans 18 residues. Germline CDR1 reads DFQATT; CDR2 reads SNEGSKA (reference sequence). CDR3 in DNA: TGCAGTGCTAGGGACTCCCGGTCGGCCTGGATCTCTGGAAACACCATATATTTT. Protein product: CSARDSRSAWISGNTIYF.

The chain couples TRBV12-2 to TRBJ1-1; the D call of TRBD1 is as the table states it, not checked on the DNA. TRBV12-2 is a pseudogene locus. This CDR3 has 17 amino acids. The CDR3 loop is CASRSDRDRSWATEAFF. CDR3 bases: TGTGCAAGTCGCTCGGACCGGGACAGAAGTTGGGCCACTGAAGCTTTCTTT.

The V gene is TRBV30, the J gene TRBJ2-3, with 7 bases identical to TRBD1. Germline V lookup: CDR1 GTSNPN, CDR2 SVGIG (reference sequence). This CDR3 has 13 amino acids. Trimming removed 4 bases from V and 5 bases from J; junction bases left unmatched: 6. The CDR3 sequence: CAWTTTGVDTQYF. The CDR3 bases are TGTGCCTGGACCACTACAGGGGTAGATACGCAGTATTTT.

This clonotype was observed a handful of times. The chain uses TRBV29-1 and TRBJ1-2, with D tentatively TRBD1 (6 bases). The CDR3 consists of 13 residues. Trimming pared 0 bases from V and 4 bases from J, leaving 9 bases between. Germline values: CDR1 SQVTM, CDR2 ANQGSEA. The CDR3: CSVEDGGSYGYTF. CDR3 coding DNA: TGCAGCGTTGAAGATGGGGGCAGCTATGGCTACACCTTC.

The chain uses TRBV6-6 and TRBJ1-3; TRBD1 might be the D (6 bases). CDR1 and CDR2 from the germline V gene are MNHNY and SVGAGI (reference sequence). The CDR3 totals 13 residues. Trimming left V 8 bases short and J 3 bases short, with 11 bases between. This CDR3 reads CASLQGGGNTIYF. The DNA of the CDR3 is TGTGCCAGCCTACAGGGAGGTGGAAACACCATATATTTT.

The table lists this clonotype with many counts. The genes are TRBV6-5 and TRBJ2-7; D gene ambiguous. Germline V CDR1 and CDR2: MNHEY, SVGAGI. This CDR3 has 15 amino acids. V gave up 4 bases and J gave up 2 bases, with 15 bases separating them. CDR3 in DNA: TGTGCCAGCAGTTCCGTGGCTGCCAATACCTACGAGCAGTACGTC. As protein: CASSSVAANTYEQYV.

This chain joins TRBV7-8 and TRBJ2-1; 9 bases align to TRBD2. V was clipped by 1 base and J by 9 bases; unmatched bases: 10. From germline, CDR1 is SGHVS and CDR2 FQNEAQ. CDR3 length: 16 residues. As DNA, the CDR3 is TGTGCCAGCAGCTTAGGCGCGGGGGGGCCCAGTTCTGAGCAGTTCTTC. Its protein product is CASSLGAGGPSSEQFF.

This clonotype was observed at least ten times. V usage is TRBV20-1 and J usage is TRBJ2-3; 7 bases are a match to TRBD2. V shed 0 bases and J 2 bases; nucleotides not matched to a gene: 11. In germline, CDR1 is DFQATT, CDR2 SNEGSKA (reference sequence). This CDR3 has 17 amino acids. In DNA form, the CDR3 reads TGCAGTGCTAGAGATGTTCTAACAGCGGGGTCCACAGATACGCAGTATTTT. Protein: CSARDVLTAGSTDTQYF.

This chain uses TRBV9 with TRBJ2-5, with TRBD2 identical over 8 bases. V shed 4 bases and J 7 bases; nucleotides not matched to a gene: 18. The CDR3 covers 17 residues. Germline CDR1 and CDR2: SGDLS and YYNGEE. The CDR3 nucleotides are TGTGCCAGCAGCTCAGCGGGGGCCCTGGGCGAAGGGGGGACCCAGTACTTC. It codes for CASSSAGALGEGGTQYF.